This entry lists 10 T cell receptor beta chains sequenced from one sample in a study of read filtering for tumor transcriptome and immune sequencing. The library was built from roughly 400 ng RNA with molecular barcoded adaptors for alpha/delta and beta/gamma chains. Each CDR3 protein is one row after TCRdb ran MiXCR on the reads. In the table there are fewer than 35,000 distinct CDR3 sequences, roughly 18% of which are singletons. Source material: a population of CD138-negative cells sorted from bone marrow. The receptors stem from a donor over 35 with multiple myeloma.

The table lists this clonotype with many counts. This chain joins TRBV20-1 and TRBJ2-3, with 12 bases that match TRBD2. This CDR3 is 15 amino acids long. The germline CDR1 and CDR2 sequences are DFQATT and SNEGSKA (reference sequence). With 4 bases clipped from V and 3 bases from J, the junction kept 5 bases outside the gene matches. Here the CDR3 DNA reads TGCAGTGCTAAGTGGACTAGCGGGGCAACAGATACGCAGTATTTT. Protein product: CSAKWTSGATDTQYF.

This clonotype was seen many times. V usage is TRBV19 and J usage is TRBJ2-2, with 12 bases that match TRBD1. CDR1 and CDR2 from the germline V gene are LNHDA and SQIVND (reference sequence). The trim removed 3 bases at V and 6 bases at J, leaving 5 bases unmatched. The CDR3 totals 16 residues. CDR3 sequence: CASSMKGTGGSGELFF. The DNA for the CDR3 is TGTGCCAGTAGTATGAAAGGGACAGGGGGCTCCGGGGAGCTGTTTTTT.

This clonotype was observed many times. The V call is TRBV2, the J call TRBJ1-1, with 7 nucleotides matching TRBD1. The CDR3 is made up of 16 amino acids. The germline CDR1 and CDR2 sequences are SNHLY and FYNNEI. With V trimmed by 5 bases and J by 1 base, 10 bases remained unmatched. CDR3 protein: CASSLGARGGNTEAFF. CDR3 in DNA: TGTGCCAGCAGTCTCGGGGCCAGGGGGGGGAACACTGAAGCTTTCTTT.

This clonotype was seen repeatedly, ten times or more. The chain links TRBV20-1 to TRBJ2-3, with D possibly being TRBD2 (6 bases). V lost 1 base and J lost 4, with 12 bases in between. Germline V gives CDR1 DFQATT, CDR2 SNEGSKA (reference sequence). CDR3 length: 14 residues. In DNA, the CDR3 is TGCAGTGCTAGAGGGGGCGGGATCGCAGATACGCAGTATTTT. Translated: CSARGGGIADTQYF.

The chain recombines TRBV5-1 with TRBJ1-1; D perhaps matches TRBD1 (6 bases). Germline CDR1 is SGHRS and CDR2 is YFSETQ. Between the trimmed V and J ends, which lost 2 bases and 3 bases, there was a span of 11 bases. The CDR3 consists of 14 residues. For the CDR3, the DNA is TGCGCCAGCAGCTTCCAGGGGACGGACACTGAAGCTTTCTTT. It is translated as CASSFQGTDTEAFF. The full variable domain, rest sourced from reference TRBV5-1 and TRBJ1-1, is KAGVTQTPRYLIKTRGQQVTLSCSPISGHRSVSWYQQTPGQGLQFLFEYFSETQRNKGNFPGRFSGRQFSNSRSEMNVSTLELGDSALYLCASSFQGTDTEAFFGQGTRLTVV.

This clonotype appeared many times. This CDR3 reads CSATLAGGIGAKNIQYF. In DNA, the CDR3 is TGCAGTGCCACACTAGCGGGAGGGATTGGAGCCAAAAACATTCAGTACTTC. This rearrangement joins TRBV20-1 to TRBJ2-4; the match to TRBD2 covers 13 bases. Germline V lookup: CDR1 DFQATT, CDR2 SNEGSKA (reference sequence). J lost 0 bases, V lost 6 bases, and 8 bases had no gene match. This CDR3 comprises 17 residues.

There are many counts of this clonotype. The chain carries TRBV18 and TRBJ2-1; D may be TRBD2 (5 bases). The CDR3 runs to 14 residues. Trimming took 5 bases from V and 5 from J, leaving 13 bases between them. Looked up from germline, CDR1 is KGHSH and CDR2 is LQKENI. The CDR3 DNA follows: TGTGCCAGCTCATGGGAGATGCTCGACAATGAGCAGTTCTTC. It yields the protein CASSWEMLDNEQFF.

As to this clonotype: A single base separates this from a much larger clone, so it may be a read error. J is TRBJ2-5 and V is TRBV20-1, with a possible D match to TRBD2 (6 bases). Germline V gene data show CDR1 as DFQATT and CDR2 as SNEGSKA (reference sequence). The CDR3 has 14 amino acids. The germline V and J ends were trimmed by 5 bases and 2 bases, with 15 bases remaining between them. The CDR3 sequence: CSAGAEGWQETQYF. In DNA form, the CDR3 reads TGCAGTGCTGGGGCGGAGGGGTGGCAAGAGACCCAGTACTTC.

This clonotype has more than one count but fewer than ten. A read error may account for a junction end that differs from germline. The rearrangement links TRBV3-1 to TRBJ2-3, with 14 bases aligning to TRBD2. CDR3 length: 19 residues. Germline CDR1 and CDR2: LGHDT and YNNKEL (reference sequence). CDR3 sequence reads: CASSLTGTSGSDGADTQYF. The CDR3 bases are TGTGCTAGCAGCCTGACCGGGACTAGCGGGAGTGATGGGGCAGATACGCAGTATTTT.

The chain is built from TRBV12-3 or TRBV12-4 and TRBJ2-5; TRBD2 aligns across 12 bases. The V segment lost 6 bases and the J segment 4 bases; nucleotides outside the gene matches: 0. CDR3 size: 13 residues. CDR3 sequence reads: CASRTSGGETQYF. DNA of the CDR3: TGTGCCAGCAGGACTAGCGGGGGAGAGACCCAGTACTTC.